This TCR beta chain was identified in a study of Graves' ophthalmopathy and Graves' hyperthyroidism. This clonotype was seen only a few times. Amplification of TCR beta CDR3 regions used RNA transcripts. The library came from an HTBI-primed first-round RT-PCR and a second-round multiplex PCR. Each CDR3 protein gets one entry after TCRdb re-called the multiplex PCR reads with MiXCR. The table shows 150,000 to 200,000 distinct CDR3 sequences, with about two fifths occurring only once. The sequenced sample consisted of peripheral blood. The receptor comes from a man under 40 with Graves' ophthalmopathy.

The CDR3 DNA sequence: TGTGCCAGCAGTTACTCGACCCGGGGGAGACAGAATGGCTACACCTTC. Protein: CASSYSTRGRQNGYTF. This chain connects TRBV6-2 or TRBV6-3 to TRBJ1-2; maybe TRBD1 (5 bases). V was trimmed by 0 bases and J by 6 bases, leaving 17 bases between them. CDR3 length equals 16 residues. Germline-derived CDR1 and CDR2 are MNHEY and SVGEGT.